Shown below are 19 T cell receptor beta chains from a single sample sequenced in a study of shared T cell receptors in the human thymus. Using immunoSEQ multiplex PCR, the repertoire was profiled, and TCRdb retains in-frame clones only, with some absent. The sample includes more than 550,000 clones, 70% to 90% seen only once; the top ten take roughly 0.01%. Separately, the same data were catalogued under a study of human thymus T cells.

Sequencing input: thymocytes. The receptors were gathered from a girl under three years old with a congenital heart defect.

V gene TRBV28 combines with J gene TRBJ1-6; 8 nucleotides align to TRBD1. Germline V CDR1 and CDR2: MDHEN, SYDVKM. This CDR3 contains 20 residues. J gave up 0 bases and V 5 bases, and 15 bases lay outside the gene matches. The CDR3: CASSPPRPGTGSSYNSPLHF. The CDR3 bases are TGTGCCAGCAGTCCACCCCGTCCCGGGACAGGAAGCTCCTATAATTCACCCCTCCACTTT.

This clone has only a few counts. The chain carries TRBV5-1 and TRBJ1-4, with D possibly being TRBD1 (5 bases). This CDR3 has 17 amino acids. Germline CDR1 and CDR2: SGHRS and YFSETQ. Trimming shortened V by 1 base and J by 0 bases, and 13 bases separated the two germline ends. CDR3 DNA sequence: TGCGCCAGCAGCTTGCCCGCAGGGCCTTCAACTAATGAAAAACTGTTTTTT. As protein: CASSLPAGPSTNEKLFF.

This clone was detected once. This chain uses TRBV5-1 with TRBJ2-7, with 11 bases aligning to TRBD2. V was clipped by 1 base and J by 2 bases; unmatched bases: 5. Per germline, CDR1 SGHRS and CDR2 YFSETQ. This CDR3 has 16 amino acids. In DNA, the CDR3 is TGCGCCAGCAGCTTGCCCCTAGCGGGGGGCCCCTACGAGCAGTACTTC. It translates to CASSLPLAGGPYEQYF. Supplemented by reference TRBV5-1 and TRBJ2-7, the full variable domain reads KAGVTQTPRYLIKTRGQQVTLSCSPISGHRSVSWYQQTPGQGLQFLFEYFSETQRNKGNFPGRFSGRQFSNSRSEMNVSTLELGDSALYLCASSLPLAGGPYEQYFGPGTRLTVT.

The J gene is TRBJ1-6, the V gene TRBV6-5; D ambiguous. The CDR3 spans 13 residues. In germline, CDR1 is MNHEY, CDR2 SVGAGI. The ends were cut back, 10 bases at V and 7 bases at J, with 14 bases in the middle. CDR3 amino acids: CATGRPGNSPLHF. CDR3 sequence (DNA): TGTGCCACCGGCCGGCCGGGGAATTCACCCCTCCACTTT.

The CDR3 DNA reads as TGTGCCAGCAGCCCACAGATCACAGATACGCAGTATTTT. Translation gives CASSPQITDTQYF. This chain connects TRBV7-3 to TRBJ2-3; unclear D gene. The CDR3 is 13 amino acids. Germline assignment: CDR1 SGHTA and CDR2 FQGTGA. V dropped 5 bases and J dropped 2 bases, with 8 bases sitting between them.

The chain uses TRBV2 and TRBJ1-2; 8 bases align to TRBD1. The germline CDR1 and CDR2 sequences are SNHLY and FYNNEI. This CDR3 is 14 amino acids long. The V segment lost 6 bases and the J segment 4 bases; nucleotides outside the gene matches: 7. The CDR3: CASRAGQAFYGYTF. In nucleotides, the CDR3 is TGTGCCAGCAGGGCGGGACAGGCTTTCTATGGCTACACCTTC.

The chain combines TRBV5-4 with TRBJ1-2; 8 bases agree with TRBD1. V lost 1 base and J lost 7; bases outside the gene matches: 12. This CDR3 has 16 residues. Germline V lookup: CDR1 SGHNT, CDR2 YYREEE (reference sequence). In nucleotides, the CDR3 is TGTGCCAGCAGCTTGCGGGGCGCAGGGGGCGTGTTTGGCTACACCTTC. Amino acid sequence: CASSLRGAGGVFGYTF. Based on the CDR3 plus reference TRBV5-4 and TRBJ1-2, the full variable domain is ETGVTQSPTHLIKTRGQQVTLRCSSQSGHNTVSWYQQALGQGPQFIFQYYREEENGRGNFPPRFSGLQFPNYSSELNVNALELDDSALYLCASSLRGAGGVFGYTFGSGTRLTVV.

The rearrangement uses TRBV19 and TRBJ2-3; no reliable D call. The V end lost 3 bases, the J end lost 0 bases, and 10 bases lay between the germline ends. The germline gives CDR1 LNHDA, CDR2 SQIVND (reference sequence). The CDR3 totals 15 residues. CDR3: CASSMRPLSTDTQYF. CDR3 sequence (DNA): TGTGCCAGTAGTATGCGTCCCCTCAGCACAGATACGCAGTATTTT.

The chain combines TRBV5-6 with TRBJ2-5, with 9 bases identical to TRBD1. The CDR3 loop spans 18 amino acids. The germline V gene has CDR1 SGHDT and CDR2 YYEEEE. J lost 3 bases, V lost 1 base, and 13 bases had no gene match. CDR3 sequence (DNA): TGTGCCAGCAGCTTGTCCTCCCGCGGGACAGGGAAGAAAGAGACCCAGTACTTC. It specifies CASSLSSRGTGKKETQYF.

CDR3 bases: TGTGCCACCAGCAGGTGGGAAGGACTACCGAACACTGAAGCTTTCTTT. It encodes CATSRWEGLPNTEAFF. This chain links TRBV15 with TRBJ1-1; unclear D gene. V lost 3 bases and J 1 base, leaving 15 bases between the germline ends. CDR3 length: 16 residues. CDR1 LNHNV and CDR2 YYDKDF come from the germline V gene (reference sequence). The complete variable domain, with remaining parts taken from reference TRBV15 and TRBJ1-1, reads DAMVIQNPRYQVTQFGKPVTLSCSQTLNHNVMYWYQQKSSQAPKLLFHYYDKDFNNEADTPDNFQSRRPNTSFCFLDIRSPGLGDTAMYLCATSRWEGLPNTEAFFGQGTRLTVV.

The CDR3 DNA sequence: TGCGCCAGCAGCCAAGAGGGACAGGCTCATAATGAGCAGTTCTTC. It encodes CASSQEGQAHNEQFF. The V and J genes are TRBV4-1 and TRBJ2-1; 8 bases match TRBD1. Trimming removed 0 bases from V and 7 bases from J; junction bases left unmatched: 5. Per germline, CDR1 MGHRA and CDR2 YSYEKL. This CDR3 has 15 residues.

The rearrangement uses TRBV7-6 and TRBJ2-7, with TRBD2 matching over 10 bases. Germline V gene sequence: CDR1 SGHVS, CDR2 FNYEAQ. The CDR3 length is 15 residues. J lost 0 bases, V lost 4 bases, and 3 bases had no gene match. Here the CDR3 DNA reads TGTGCCAGCAGCTCTAGCGGGGGCTTCTCCTACGAGCAGTACTTC. Amino acid sequence: CASSSSGGFSYEQYF.

The rearrangement uses TRBV5-1 and TRBJ1-3, with D unclear. Trimming cost V 6 bases and J 1 base, with 26 bases left between them. This CDR3 region has 19 residues. Germline CDR1 reads SGHRS; CDR2 reads YFSETQ. CDR3 in DNA: TGCGCCAGCAACCCAAACTTGGGCCTCCCGGATCCTTCTGGAAACACCATATATTTT. Translated: CASNPNLGLPDPSGNTIYF.

V usage is TRBV28 and J usage is TRBJ1-6; 7 nucleotides line up with TRBD1. The CDR3 length is 17 residues. CDR1 MDHEN and CDR2 SYDVKM come from the germline V gene. The trim removed 5 bases at V and 10 bases at J, leaving 17 bases unmatched. The CDR3 DNA is TGTGCCAGCAGTCCCTCCCCCAGGGGGAGTCTTAGATCACCCCTCCACTTT. Translating gives CASSPSPRGSLRSPLHF.

The V and J genes are TRBV4-1 and TRBJ2-1, with no clear D. V lost 0 bases, J lost 4 bases, and 13 bases lay in between. Germline values: CDR1 MGHRA, CDR2 YSYEKL. CDR3 size: 16 residues. The CDR3 DNA reads TGCGCCAGCAGCCAAGATGGGCCGCACACTTACAATGAGCAGTTCTTC. It yields the protein CASSQDGPHTYNEQFF.

The V call is TRBV28, the J call TRBJ1-5, with TRBD1 matching over 9 bases. With V trimmed by 5 bases and J by 0 bases, 14 bases remained unmatched. The germline gives CDR1 MDHEN, CDR2 SYDVKM. The CDR3 is 19 residues long. The CDR3 loop is CASSGTGGGSTHSNQPQHF. The CDR3 coding sequence is TGTGCCAGCAGTGGCACAGGGGGCGGGTCCACCCATAGCAATCAGCCCCAGCATTTT.

The chain links TRBV6-1 to TRBJ1-2; D might be TRBD1 (5 bases). The germline CDR1 and CDR2 sequences are MNHNS and SASEGT. Trimming took off 4 bases at V and 4 bases at J, with 13 bases between the two ends. The CDR3 covers 14 residues. CDR3 in amino acids: CASSGNQGGYGYTF. The CDR3 DNA reads TGTGCCAGCAGTGGTAATCAGGGTGGCTATGGCTACACCTTC.

This clone was detected once. V usage is TRBV10-1 and J usage is TRBJ1-1, with 9 bases fitting TRBD1. This CDR3 spans 16 amino acids. V lost 0 bases, J lost 9 bases, and 11 bases stayed unmatched. CDR1 is WNHNN and CDR2 is SYGVQD in the germline V gene (reference sequence). This CDR3 is CASSESKGRDRAKAFF. The CDR3 nucleotides read TGCGCCAGCAGTGAGTCGAAGGGCAGGGACAGGGCGAAAGCTTTCTTT.

The chain combines TRBV20-1 with TRBJ1-2; D is possibly TRBD1 (5 bases). Germline-derived CDR1 and CDR2 are DFQATT and SNEGSKA (reference sequence). V was cut by 7 bases and J by 6 bases, with 12 bases left in between. This CDR3 has 11 amino acids. The DNA of the CDR3 is TGCAGTGAGGGGCAGGTTGATGGCTACACCTTC. Its protein product is CSEGQVDGYTF.